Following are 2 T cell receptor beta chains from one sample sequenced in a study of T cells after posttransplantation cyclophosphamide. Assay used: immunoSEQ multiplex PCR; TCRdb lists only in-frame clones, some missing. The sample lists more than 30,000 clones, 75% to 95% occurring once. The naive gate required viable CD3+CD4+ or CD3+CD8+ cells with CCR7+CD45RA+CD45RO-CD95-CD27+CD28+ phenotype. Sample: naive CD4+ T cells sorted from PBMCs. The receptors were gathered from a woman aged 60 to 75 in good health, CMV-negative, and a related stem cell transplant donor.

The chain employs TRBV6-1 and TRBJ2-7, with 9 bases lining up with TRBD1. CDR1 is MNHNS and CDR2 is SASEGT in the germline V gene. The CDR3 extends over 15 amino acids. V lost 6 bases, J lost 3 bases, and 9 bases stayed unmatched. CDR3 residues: CASSRGRTGDYEQYF. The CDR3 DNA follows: TGTGCCAGCAGCAGAGGGAGGACAGGGGACTACGAGCAGTACTTC.

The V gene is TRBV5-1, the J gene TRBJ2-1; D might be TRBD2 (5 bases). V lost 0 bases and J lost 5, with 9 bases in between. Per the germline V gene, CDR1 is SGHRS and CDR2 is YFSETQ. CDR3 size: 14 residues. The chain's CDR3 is CASSLGAGHNEQFF. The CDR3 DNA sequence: TGCGCCAGCAGCTTGGGGGCGGGTCACAATGAGCAGTTCTTC.